These T cell receptor beta chains were read from a single sample in a study of T cells in tuberculosis. Clones were read by immunoSEQ multiplex PCR, and TCRdb kept only the in-frame ones, dropping some. The sample lists over 30,000 clones; roughly 87% were seen once. The sequenced sample was PBMCs, obtained at tuberculosis diagnosis. The receptors originated from an adult with tuberculosis. CDR3s include the opening cysteine and the closing phenylalanine or tryptophan. Each record gives: D gene, J gene, V gene, clone size, CDR3 protein, CDR3 DNA. D genes are given only for firm matches. Rows give clone size only sometimes, using once, few, many, or a class for an expanded clone.

NA,TRBJ2-7,TRBV15,few,CATSRQTTGSSYEQYF,TGTGCCACCAGCAGACAGACAACGGGAAGCTCCTACGAGCAGTACTTC
TRBD2,TRBJ2-1,TRBV7-9,NA,CASSLGTSDYNEQFF,TGTGCCAGCAGCTTAGGGACTAGCGACTACAATGAGCAGTTCTTC
NA,TRBJ1-1,TRBV5-6,NA,CASSLPTPGPNTEAFF,TGTGCCAGCAGCTTGCCCACCCCAGGCCCGAACACTGAAGCTTTCTTT
NA,TRBJ2-7,TRBV6-1,NA,CASQEGYEQYF,TGTGCCAGCCAGGAGGGCTACGAGCAGTACTTC
NA,TRBJ2-7,TRBV7-6,NA,CASSLARGLPYEQYF,TGTGCCAGCAGCTTAGCCAGGGGTTTACCCTACGAGCAGTACTTC
NA,TRBJ1-2,TRBV7-9,NA,CASSLATEIDGYTF,TGTGCCAGCAGCTTAGCGACAGAGATCGACGGCTACACCTTC
NA,TRBJ2-7,TRBV28,NA,CASNNRRELKYEQYF,TGTGCCAGCAACAACCGCCGGGAGCTGAAGTACGAGCAGTACTTC
TRBD1,TRBJ2-3,TRBV4-3,once,CASSQDLRQKWDRGADTQYF,TGCGCCAGCAGCCAAGATTTACGGCAAAAATGGGACAGGGGAGCAGATACGCAGTATTTT
NA,TRBJ1-4,TRBV6-6,NA,CASSLGGSNEKLFF,TGTGCCAGCAGTTTGGGGGGGTCTAATGAAAAACTGTTTTTT
NA,TRBJ2-2,TRBV7-8,NA,CASSLAGLYTGELFF,TGTGCCAGCAGCTTAGCGGGACTGTACACCGGGGAGCTGTTTTTT
NA,TRBJ2-7,TRBV28,NA,CASPIFQGGYEQYF,TGTGCCAGCCCAATCTTCCAGGGGGGCTACGAGCAGTACTTC
TRBD2,TRBJ2-1,TRBV11-3,once,CASSPRLAGEGEQFF,TGTGCCAGCAGCCCCCGACTAGCGGGAGAAGGTGAGCAGTTCTTC
NA,TRBJ1-2,TRBV30,NA,CAWSVGGAYGYTF,TGTGCCTGGAGTGTAGGGGGAGCCTATGGCTACACCTTC
NA,TRBJ2-7,TRBV28,NA,CASSQSIGHPYEQYF,TGTGCCAGCAGTCAATCTATAGGACACCCCTACGAGCAGTACTTC
TRBD1,TRBJ1-1,TRBV7-9,NA,CASQGGIPEAFF,TGTGCCAGCCAGGGGGGAATCCCTGAAGCTTTCTTT
TRBD2,TRBJ2-5,TRBV9,NA,CASSGGGHGETQYF,TGTGCCAGCAGTGGCGGGGGGCATGGGGAGACCCAGTACTTC
NA,TRBJ2-7,TRBV4-1,once,CASSQDGGGASYEQYF,TGCGCCAGCAGCCAAGATGGAGGGGGGGCCTCCTACGAGCAGTACTTC
NA,TRBJ1-4,TRBV5-1,NA,CASSGTGSSNEKLFF,TGCGCCAGCAGCGGAACAGGGTCGTCTAATGAAAAACTGTTTTTT
TRBD2,TRBJ2-7,TRBV13,NA,CASSLWLAGGMDEQYF,TGTGCCAGCAGCTTATGGCTAGCGGGAGGTATGGACGAGCAGTACTTC
NA,TRBJ2-7,TRBV29-1,NA,CSVRLVEQYF,TGCAGCGTTCGATTAGTCGAGCAGTACTTC
TRBD1,TRBJ2-5,TRBV27,NA,CASSLDRVAQYF,TGTGCCAGCAGTTTGGACAGGGTGGCCCAGTACTTC
NA,TRBJ2-1,TRBV18,once,CASSPGMENEQFF,TGTGCCAGCTCCCCCGGGATGGAGAATGAGCAGTTCTTC
NA,TRBJ1-1,TRBV7-2,NA,CASSAGTNTEAFF,TGTGCCAGCAGCGCAGGGACTAACACTGAAGCTTTCTTT
NA,TRBJ2-2,TRBV5-1,NA,CASSDEGTTGELFF,TGCGCCAGCAGCGACGAGGGTACCACGGGGGAGCTGTTTTTT
NA,TRBJ1-1,TRBV28,NA,CASSLGGWLGTEAFF,TGTGCCAGCAGTTTAGGGGGGTGGTTGGGCACTGAAGCTTTCTTT
NA,TRBJ1-3,TRBV5-6,NA,CASSLEGREANTIYF,TGTGCCAGCAGCTTGGAGGGCAGGGAGGCGAACACCATATATTTT
TRBD1,TRBJ1-4,TRBV7-9,NA,CASSSDRGNEKLFF,TGTGCCAGCAGCTCGGACAGGGGTAATGAAAAACTGTTTTTT
NA,TRBJ1-2,TRBV30,NA,CAWSVLSGAGYTF,TGTGCCTGGAGTGTACTTTCAGGGGCCGGCTACACCTTC
TRBD1,TRBJ2-2,TRBV4-1,NA,CASSQEGQGANTGELFF,TGCGCCAGCAGCCAAGAGGGCCAGGGGGCTAACACCGGGGAGCTGTTTTTT
TRBD1,TRBJ2-3,TRBV27,once,CARNGARDRSTDTQYF,TGTGCCAGAAATGGTGCACGGGACAGAAGCACAGATACGCAGTATTTT
TRBD1,TRBJ1-1,TRBV5-1,NA,CASSVGQGRTEAFF,TGCGCCAGCAGCGTGGGACAGGGGAGAACTGAAGCTTTCTTT
NA,TRBJ1-1,TRBV28,NA,CASRGPRRMNTEAFF,TGTGCCAGCAGGGGTCCGAGGAGGATGAACACTGAAGCTTTCTTT
NA,TRBJ1-1,TRBV5-1,NA,CASSPGGVNTEAFF,TGCGCCAGCAGTCCGGGTGGCGTGAACACTGAAGCTTTCTTT
NA,TRBJ2-1,TRBV2,NA,CASRIPGGFNEQFF,TGTGCCAGCAGGATTCCGGGGGGCTTCAATGAGCAGTTCTTC
TRBD2,TRBJ2-1,TRBV7-2,NA,CASSLVRAGNPYNEQFF,TGTGCCAGCAGCTTAGTTAGAGCGGGAAACCCTTACAATGAGCAGTTCTTC
NA,TRBJ2-1,TRBV14,NA,CASAPWGEGYNEQFF,TGTGCCAGCGCCCCCTGGGGAGAGGGCTACAATGAGCAGTTCTTC
TRBD1,TRBJ2-2,TRBV5-4,NA,CASSLRGQEGELFF,TGTGCCAGCAGTCTCAGGGGGCAAGAAGGGGAGCTGTTTTTT
TRBD2,TRBJ2-3,TRBV4-1,NA,CASSQDVRLAGSTDTQYF,TGCGCCAGCAGCCAAGATGTACGGCTAGCGGGGTCCACAGATACGCAGTATTTT
TRBD2,TRBJ2-1,TRBV7-7,NA,CASSLAAGEGNEQFF,TGTGCTAGCAGCTTAGCAGCGGGGGAAGGGAATGAGCAGTTCTTC
TRBD1,TRBJ1-2,TRBV4-2,NA,CASSQAPATGTYGYTF,TGTGCCAGCAGCCAAGCCCCCGCGACAGGGACTTATGGCTACACCTTC
TRBD1,TRBJ1-3,TRBV28,NA,CASSPQDRDSGNTIYF,TGTGCCAGCAGTCCTCAGGACAGGGATAGTGGAAACACCATATATTTT
NA,TRBJ1-1,TRBV29-1,NA,CSVSQGLEAFF,TGCAGCGTTTCCCAGGGCCTTGAAGCTTTCTTT
NA,TRBJ2-2,TRBV9,NA,CASSPTHTGELFF,TGTGCCAGCAGCCCCACACATACCGGGGAGCTGTTTTTT
NA,TRBJ2-7,TRBV2,NA,CASGLGRAYEQYF,TGTGCCAGCGGGCTGGGCAGAGCCTACGAGCAGTACTTC
NA,TRBJ2-7,TRBV2,NA,CASNGRISSYEQYF,TGTGCCAGCAATGGCAGAATAAGCTCCTACGAGCAGTACTTC
TRBD1,TRBJ2-3,TRBV9,NA,CASSVNRGGTDTQYF,TGTGCCAGCAGCGTTAACAGGGGCGGCACAGATACGCAGTATTTT
NA,TRBJ1-5,TRBV4-1,NA,CASSQVGGLNQPQHF,TGCGCCAGCAGCCAAGTAGGGGGTCTAAATCAGCCCCAGCATTTT
NA,TRBJ1-2,TRBV5-4,NA,CASQIGGGPGYGYTF,TGTGCCAGCCAAATCGGTGGGGGCCCAGGCTATGGCTACACCTTC
TRBD2,TRBJ2-5,TRBV28,few,CASSLPSGGGETQYF,TGTGCCAGCAGTTTACCTAGCGGGGGAGGAGAGACCCAGTACTTC
NA,TRBJ2-7,TRBV4-1,NA,CASSLSTGGYEQYF,TGCGCCAGCAGCCTGTCGACAGGTGGGTACGAGCAGTACTTC
NA,TRBJ1-2,TRBV6-1,NA,CASASLPGNYGYTF,TGTGCCAGTGCCAGCCTCCCAGGGAACTATGGCTACACCTTC
TRBD1,TRBJ2-1,TRBV10-3,NA,CAISETGSSYNEQFF,TGTGCCATCAGCGAGACAGGGAGCTCCTACAATGAGCAGTTCTTC
TRBD1,TRBJ1-1,TRBV7-9,NA,CASSSSQGAGTEAFF,TGTGCCAGCAGCTCCTCGCAGGGGGCTGGCACTGAAGCTTTCTTT